The 15 T cell receptor beta chains below come from one sample, sequenced in a study of vaccination effects on CD4 cells after COVID-19 (dated by TCRdb to the early 2020s). Their cognate antigens are unknown. Receptor libraries were prepared by the immunoSEQ multiplex PCR assay. In its TCRdb copy, this immuneACCESS table keeps in-frame sequences only and misses some clones. Where compared with another copy, unresolved V genes explain less than half of these, and the others have no known cause. This sample is represented by fewer than 85,000 clones; roughly 74% of them were singletons. Over 2% of the sample comes from the top ten. After 10 to 11 days of culture, CD4+ T cells were isolated with the EasySep CD4+ T cell isolation kit. Two doses of either the BNT162b2 or the mRNA-1273 mRNA SARS-CoV-2 vaccine were administered to participants. The sequences come from CD4+ T cells from PBMCs cultured without peptide, collected after COVID-19 vaccination. Receptors were obtained from a human donor who received a COVID-19 vaccine.

The chain employs TRBV4-1 and TRBJ1-5; D not resolved. The CDR3 length is 16 residues. From germline, CDR1 is MGHRA and CDR2 YSYEKL. Deletions cut 0 bases from V and 0 bases from J, with 9 bases between. The CDR3 reads CASSQDIGYSNQPQHF. The CDR3 nucleotides are TGCGCCAGCAGCCAAGATATAGGGTATAGCAATCAGCCCCAGCATTTT.

DNA for the CDR3: TGTGCCAGCAGTCTTACTCACAGTTCCACAGATACGCAGTATTTT. Residues: CASSLTHSSTDTQYF. This chain links TRBV9 with TRBJ2-3; D not resolved. Germline loops: CDR1 SGDLS, CDR2 YYNGEE. The length of the CDR3 is 15 residues. V was clipped by 5 bases and J by 2 bases, with 15 bases between them.

The chain carries TRBV28 and TRBJ2-7; D possibly uses TRBD1 or TRBD2 (6 bases each). The CDR3 totals 12 residues. Germline V lookup: CDR1 MDHEN, CDR2 SYDVKM. The V end lost 7 bases, the J end lost 9 bases, and 16 bases lay between the germline ends. The CDR3 sequence is CASTAGWGPQYV. DNA for the CDR3: TGTGCCAGCACCGCGGGATGGGGGCCGCAGTACGTC.

This clone was seen a single time. This chain links TRBV24-1 with TRBJ2-2; no clear D. The V and J ends lost 9 bases and 2 bases respectively, with 6 bases between them. This CDR3 spans 12 amino acids. The germline V gene has CDR1 KGHDR and CDR2 SFDVKD. CDR3 loop: CATRRNTGELFF. DNA for the CDR3: TGTGCCACCCGCCGAAACACCGGGGAGCTGTTTTTT.

The gene calls are TRBV9 and TRBJ2-3; D is possibly TRBD2 (7 bases). With 6 bases removed from V and 0 bases from J, the gap between germline ends came to 14 bases. CDR3 length: 15 amino acids. Germline V gives CDR1 SGDLS, CDR2 YYNGEE. In nucleotides, the CDR3 is TGTGCCAGCAAGAGTGGCGGGGGCAGCACAGATACGCAGTATTTT. Encoded protein: CASKSGGGSTDTQYF.

The chain couples TRBV18 to TRBJ2-2; D possibly corresponds to TRBD2 (6 bases). V shed 1 base and J shed 2 bases, with 20 bases lying between them. This CDR3 spans 19 amino acids. Germline V gives CDR1 KGHSH, CDR2 LQKENI. CDR3 sequence reads: CASSPQVLAGGLNTGELFF. Written as DNA, the CDR3 is TGTGCCAGCTCACCACAGGTACTGGCCGGGGGTCTAAACACCGGGGAGCTGTTTTTT.

CDR3 coding DNA: TGTGCCAGCAGCAAAAGTGGACGGGACCCTGGGAATCAGCCCCAGCATTTT. Translation: CASSKSGRDPGNQPQHF. The chain carries TRBV21-1 and TRBJ1-5. TRBV21-1 constitutes a pseudogene. The length of the CDR3 is 17 residues.

The V and J genes are TRBV27 and TRBJ1-4; TRBD1 agrees at 7 bases. With 5 bases clipped from V and 3 bases from J, the junction kept 6 bases outside the gene matches. Germline loops: CDR1 MNHEY, CDR2 SMNVEV (reference sequence). CDR3 length: 15 residues. CDR3 coding DNA: TGTGCCAGCAGTGGGGGCGGGACAGCTAATGAAAAACTGTTTTTT. Translated: CASSGGGTANEKLFF.

V usage is TRBV28 and J usage is TRBJ1-4; D is perhaps TRBD1 (5 bases). Trimming removed 8 bases from V and 8 bases from J, with 15 bases in between. Germline CDR1 is MDHEN and CDR2 is SYDVKM. This CDR3 is 13 amino acids long. CDR3 protein: CASSLGVGEKLFF. In nucleotides, the CDR3 is TGTGCCAGCTCCCTAGGGGTTGGAGAAAAACTGTTTTTT.

The chain couples TRBV7-9 to TRBJ2-2; D may be TRBD2 (7 bases). The CDR3 length is 15 residues. Looked up from germline, CDR1 is SEHNR and CDR2 is FQNEAQ (reference sequence). V shed 1 base and J shed 5 bases, with 11 bases lying between them. The CDR3 DNA follows: TGTGCCAGCAGCTTAGGGACAGCGGGAACCGGGGAGCTGTTTTTT. It codes for CASSLGTAGTGELFF.

The chain combines TRBV5-1 with TRBJ1-4; D gene uncertain. The CDR3 sequence is 15 residues long. The germline gives CDR1 SGHRS, CDR2 YFSETQ. Trimming left V 4 bases short and J 3 bases short, with 13 bases between. The DNA for the CDR3 is TGCGCCAGCAGCGCCAACCCAGGCCCTAATGAAAAACTGTTTTTT. Protein sequence: CASSANPGPNEKLFF.

This clone has a handful of counts. J is TRBJ1-1 and V is TRBV10-3, with D maybe TRBD1 (6 bases). In germline, CDR1 is ENHRY, CDR2 SYGVKD. V dropped 6 bases and J dropped 1 base, with 12 bases sitting between them. This CDR3 region has 14 residues. The CDR3, as DNA: TGTGCCATCAGACTAGGACAGCAGAACACTGAAGCTTTCTTT. The encoded protein is CAIRLGQQNTEAFF.

This chain joins TRBV4-2 and TRBJ1-4, with 7 bases that match TRBD1. Trimming removed 4 bases from V and 4 bases from J; junction bases left unmatched: 3. Germline V lookup: CDR1 LGHNA, CDR2 YNFKEQ. The CDR3 extends over 14 amino acids. The CDR3 sequence: CASSRDSHNEKLFF. The CDR3 nucleotides are TGTGCCAGCAGCCGGGACAGCCATAATGAAAAACTGTTTTTT.

In this sample, this clone turned up a few times. The rearrangement uses TRBV6-5 and TRBJ1-2, with D tentatively TRBD1 (5 bases). From germline, CDR1 is MNHEY and CDR2 SVGAGI. This CDR3 contains 13 residues. V lost 11 bases and J 4 bases, leaving 17 bases between the germline ends. The CDR3 DNA sequence: TGTGCCTCGCGTAGGGGCCGAATCTATGGCTACACCTTC. Its translation is CASRRGRIYGYTF.

This chain joins TRBV5-1 and TRBJ2-7, with TRBD1 matching over 8 bases. V gave up 4 bases and J gave up 3 bases; unmatched junction bases: 9. The length of the CDR3 is 15 residues. Germline CDR1 and CDR2: SGHRS and YFSETQ. The CDR3 nucleotides read TGCGCCAGCAGCCTACACCCTGGACAGGGCTACGAGCAGTACGTC. Protein product: CASSLHPGQGYEQYV.